Sequencing of this T cell receptor beta chain was carried out in a study of glioma-infiltrating T cells. TCR alpha and beta CDR3 regions were amplified from RNA using iRepertoire nested multiplex PCR. Input was roughly 85-450 ng of tissue mRNA or PBMC total RNA. TCRdb reanalysed the multiplex PCR reads using MiXCR and keeps one entry per CDR3 protein. Of under 200,000 distinct CDR3 sequences in the sample, about 46% were seen once. This CDR3 is 14 amino acids long. Trimming took 6 bases from V and 3 from J, leaving 14 bases between them. Germline CDR1 reads KGHSH; CDR2 reads LQKENI. This clonotype showed up just once. A much larger clone lies one base from this, so it may be a read error.

This clonotype was sampled from a human donor with low-grade glioma or glioblastoma, undergoing nonglioma brain surgery, or in good health (not recorded which). The chain recombines TRBV18 with TRBJ1-1; D is undetermined. The sequenced material came from glioma tissue, nonneoplastic brain tissue, or PBMCs (not recorded which). The CDR3, as DNA: TGTGCCAGCTCTGGGGAGGGCGGAGACACTGAAGCTTTCTTT. This translates into CASSGEGGDTEAFF. Together with reference TRBV18 and TRBJ1-1, the CDR3 gives the full variable domain: NAGVMQNPRHLVRRRGQEARLRCSPMKGHSHVYWYRQLPEEGLKFMVYLQKENIIDESGMPKERFSAEFPKEGPSILRIQQVVRGDSAAYFCASSGEGGDTEAFFGQGTRLTVV.